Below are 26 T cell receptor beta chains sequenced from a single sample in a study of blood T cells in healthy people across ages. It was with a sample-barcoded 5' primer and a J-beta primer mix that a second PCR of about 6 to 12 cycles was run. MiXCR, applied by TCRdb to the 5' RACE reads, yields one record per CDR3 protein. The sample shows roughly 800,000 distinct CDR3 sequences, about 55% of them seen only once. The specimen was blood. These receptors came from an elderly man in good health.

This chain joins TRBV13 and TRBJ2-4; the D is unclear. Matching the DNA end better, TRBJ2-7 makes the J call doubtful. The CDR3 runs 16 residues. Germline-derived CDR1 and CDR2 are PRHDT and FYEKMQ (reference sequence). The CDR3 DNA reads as TGTGCCAGCAGCCGCATATCGATCCCCGTCGGATACGAGCAGTACTTC. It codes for CASSRISIPVGYEQYF.

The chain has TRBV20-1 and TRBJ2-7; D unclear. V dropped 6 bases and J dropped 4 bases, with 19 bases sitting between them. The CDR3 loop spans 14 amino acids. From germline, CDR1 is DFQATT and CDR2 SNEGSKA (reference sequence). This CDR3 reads CSAPASSASYEQYF. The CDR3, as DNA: TGCAGTGCCCCAGCCTCGTCCGCATCGTACGAGCAGTACTTC.

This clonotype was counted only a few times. CDR3 bases: TGTGCCAGCAGCTTAGCGGCACCCGGACGCTCTGGGGCCAACGTCCTGACTTTC. Its translation: CASSLAAPGRSGANVLTF. The V call is TRBV7-9, the J call TRBJ2-6; no clear D gene. The V end lost 0 bases, the J end lost 0 bases, and 12 bases lay between the germline ends. The CDR3 covers 18 residues. Germline lookup yields CDR1 SEHNR and CDR2 FQNEAQ (reference sequence).

DNA for the CDR3: TGTGCCAGCAGTGATCTTCGACAGAAACAAGAGACCCAGTACTTC. It specifies CASSDLRQKQETQYF. This chain uses TRBV25-1 with TRBJ2-5, with a possible D match to TRBD1 (5 bases). The CDR3 extends over 15 amino acids. Germline V gene lookup returns CDR1 MGHDK and CDR2 SYGVNS. Trimming stripped 3 bases from V and 2 bases from J, with 13 bases between.

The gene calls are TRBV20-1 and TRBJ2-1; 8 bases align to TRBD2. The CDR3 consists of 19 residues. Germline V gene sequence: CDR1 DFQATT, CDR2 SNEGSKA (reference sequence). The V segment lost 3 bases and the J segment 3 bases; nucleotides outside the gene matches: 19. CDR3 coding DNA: TGCAGTGCTAGTGGCTCCGGCCCCTCGGGGGGGCGCCTCTACAATGAGCAGTTCTTC. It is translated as CSASGSGPSGGRLYNEQFF.

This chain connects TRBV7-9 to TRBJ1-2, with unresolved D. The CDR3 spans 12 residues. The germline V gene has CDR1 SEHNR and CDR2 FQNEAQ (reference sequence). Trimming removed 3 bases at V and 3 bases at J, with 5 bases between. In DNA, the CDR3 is TGTGCCAGCAGCTTTAAGGACTATGGCTACACCTTC. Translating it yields CASSFKDYGYTF.

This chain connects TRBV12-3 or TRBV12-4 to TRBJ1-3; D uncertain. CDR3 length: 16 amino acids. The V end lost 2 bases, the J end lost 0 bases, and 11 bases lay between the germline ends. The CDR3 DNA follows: TGTGCCAGCAGTTTACCCAGCCTGCGCTCTGGAAACACCATATATTTT. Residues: CASSLPSLRSGNTIYF.

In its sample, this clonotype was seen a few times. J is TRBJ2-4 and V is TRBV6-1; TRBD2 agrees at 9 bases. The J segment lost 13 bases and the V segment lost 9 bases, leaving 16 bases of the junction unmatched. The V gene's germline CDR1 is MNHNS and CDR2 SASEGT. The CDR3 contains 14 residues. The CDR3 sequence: CASHEGLALSTQYF. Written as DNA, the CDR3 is TGTGCCAGTCACGAGGGACTAGCACTTTCGACGCAGTACTTC.

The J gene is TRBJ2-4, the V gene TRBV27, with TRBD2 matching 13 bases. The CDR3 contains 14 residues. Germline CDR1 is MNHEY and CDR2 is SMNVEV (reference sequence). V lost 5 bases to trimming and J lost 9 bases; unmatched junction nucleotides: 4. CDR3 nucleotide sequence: TGTGCCAGCAGTCATACTAGCGGGGGGGCCATTCAGTACTTC. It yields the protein CASSHTSGGAIQYF.

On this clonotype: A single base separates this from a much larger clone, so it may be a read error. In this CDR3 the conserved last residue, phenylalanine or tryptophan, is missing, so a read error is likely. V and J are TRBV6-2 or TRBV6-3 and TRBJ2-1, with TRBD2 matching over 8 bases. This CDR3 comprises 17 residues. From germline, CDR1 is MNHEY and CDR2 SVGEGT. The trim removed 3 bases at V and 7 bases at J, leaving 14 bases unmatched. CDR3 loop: CASSYPLSRAGENEQFL. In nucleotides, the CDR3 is TGTGCCAGCAGTTATCCCCTGTCCCGAGCGGGAGAAAATGAGCAGTTCCTC.

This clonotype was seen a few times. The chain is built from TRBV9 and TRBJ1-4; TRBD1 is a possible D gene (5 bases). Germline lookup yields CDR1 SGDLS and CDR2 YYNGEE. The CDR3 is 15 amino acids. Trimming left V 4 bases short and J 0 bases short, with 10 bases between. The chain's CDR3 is CASSPEGATNEKLFF. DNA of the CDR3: TGTGCCAGCAGCCCCGAAGGGGCAACTAATGAAAAACTGTTTTTT.

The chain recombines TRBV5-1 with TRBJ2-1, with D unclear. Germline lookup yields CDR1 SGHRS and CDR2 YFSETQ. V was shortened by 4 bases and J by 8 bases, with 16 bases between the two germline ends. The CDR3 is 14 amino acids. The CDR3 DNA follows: TGCGCCAGCAGCCCCGACTCGCCTGGGGATGAGCAGTTCTTC. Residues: CASSPDSPGDEQFF. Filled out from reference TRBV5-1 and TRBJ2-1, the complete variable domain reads KAGVTQTPRYLIKTRGQQVTLSCSPISGHRSVSWYQQTPGQGLQFLFEYFSETQRNKGNFPGRFSGRQFSNSRSEMNVSTLELGDSALYLCASSPDSPGDEQFFGPGTRLTVL.

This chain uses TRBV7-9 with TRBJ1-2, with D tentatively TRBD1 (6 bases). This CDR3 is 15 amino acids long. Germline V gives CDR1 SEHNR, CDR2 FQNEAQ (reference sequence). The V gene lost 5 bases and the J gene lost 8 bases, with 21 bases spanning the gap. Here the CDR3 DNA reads TGTGCCAGCAGCCCTGCCCCCAGCAGGGGCGACGGCTACACCTTC. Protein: CASSPAPSRGDGYTF. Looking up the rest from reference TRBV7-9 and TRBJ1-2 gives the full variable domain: DTGVSQNPRHKITKRGQNVTFRCDPISEHNRLYWYRQTLGQGPEFLTYFQNEAQLEKSRLLSDRFSAERPKGSFSTLEIQRTEQGDSAMYLCASSPAPSRGDGYTFGSGTRLTVV.

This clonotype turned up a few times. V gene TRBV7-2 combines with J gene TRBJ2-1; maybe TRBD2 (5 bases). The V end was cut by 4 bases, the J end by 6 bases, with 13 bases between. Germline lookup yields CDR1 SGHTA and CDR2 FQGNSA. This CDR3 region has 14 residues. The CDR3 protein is CASSSSAGPNEQFF. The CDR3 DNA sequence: TGTGCCAGCAGCTCCAGCGCGGGTCCCAATGAGCAGTTCTTC.

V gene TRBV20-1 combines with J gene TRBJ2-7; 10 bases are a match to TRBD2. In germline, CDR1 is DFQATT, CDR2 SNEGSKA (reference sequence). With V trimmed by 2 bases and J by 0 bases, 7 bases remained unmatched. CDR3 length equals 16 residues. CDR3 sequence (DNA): TGCAGTGCTAGATCCCCACTAGCGGGAAGCTCCTACGAGCAGTACTTC. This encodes CSARSPLAGSSYEQYF.

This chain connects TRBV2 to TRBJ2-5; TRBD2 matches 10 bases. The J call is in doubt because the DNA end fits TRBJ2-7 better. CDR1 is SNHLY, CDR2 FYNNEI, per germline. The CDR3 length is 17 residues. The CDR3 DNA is TGTGCCAGCAGTGGACAGGACCGGCTAGCGGGAGACTACGAGCAGTACTTC. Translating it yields CASSGQDRLAGDYEQYF.

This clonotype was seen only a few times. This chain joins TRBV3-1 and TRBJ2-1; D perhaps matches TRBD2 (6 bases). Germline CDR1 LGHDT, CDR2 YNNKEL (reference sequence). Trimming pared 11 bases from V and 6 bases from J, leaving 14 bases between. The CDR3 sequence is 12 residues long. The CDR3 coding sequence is TGTGCCTCTCGGGGGACGGGCAATGAGCAGTTCTTC. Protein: CASRGTGNEQFF.

The CDR3 reads CASSDDRTQGAFF. The CDR3 bases are TGTGCCAGCAGTGACGACCGAACCCAGGGGGCTTTCTTT. V gene TRBV27 combines with J gene TRBJ1-1, with a weak D call TRBD1 (6 bases). This CDR3 spans 13 amino acids. Trimming pared 5 bases from V and 11 bases from J, leaving 18 bases between. Looked up from germline, CDR1 is MNHEY and CDR2 is SMNVEV (reference sequence).

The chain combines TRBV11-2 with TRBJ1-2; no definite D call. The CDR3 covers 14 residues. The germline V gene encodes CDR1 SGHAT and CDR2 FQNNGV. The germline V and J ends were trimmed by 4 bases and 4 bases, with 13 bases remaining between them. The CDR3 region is CASSSRTSGYGYTF. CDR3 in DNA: TGTGCCAGCAGCTCTCGAACATCGGGCTATGGCTACACCTTC. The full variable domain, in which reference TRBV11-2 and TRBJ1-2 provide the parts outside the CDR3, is EAGVAQSPRYKIIEKRQSVAFWCNPISGHATLYWYQQILGQGPKLLIQFQNNGVVDDSQLPKDRFSAERLKGVDSTLKIQPAKLEDSAVYLCASSSRTSGYGYTFGSGTRLTVV.

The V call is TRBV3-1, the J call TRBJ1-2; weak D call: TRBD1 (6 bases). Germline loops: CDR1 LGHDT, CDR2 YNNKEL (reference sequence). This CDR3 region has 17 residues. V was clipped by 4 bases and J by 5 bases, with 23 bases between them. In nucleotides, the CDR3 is TGTGCCAGCAGCCCGGTAGGATATCCCCCAAGGGGGTATGGCTACACCTTC. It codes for CASSPVGYPPRGYGYTF.

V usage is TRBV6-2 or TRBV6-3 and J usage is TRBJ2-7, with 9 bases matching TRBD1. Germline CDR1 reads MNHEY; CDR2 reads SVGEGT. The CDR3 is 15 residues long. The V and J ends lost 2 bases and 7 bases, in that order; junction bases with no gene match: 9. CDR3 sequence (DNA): TGTGCCAGCAGTTACGAGTGGACAGGGGACCGGGAGCAGTACTTC. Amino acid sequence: CASSYEWTGDREQYF.

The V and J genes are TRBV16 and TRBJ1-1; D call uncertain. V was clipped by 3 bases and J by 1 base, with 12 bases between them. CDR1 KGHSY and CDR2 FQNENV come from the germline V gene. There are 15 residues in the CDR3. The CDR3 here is CASSHKQVWNTEAFF. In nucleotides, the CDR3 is TGTGCCAGCAGCCATAAGCAGGTTTGGAACACTGAAGCTTTCTTT.

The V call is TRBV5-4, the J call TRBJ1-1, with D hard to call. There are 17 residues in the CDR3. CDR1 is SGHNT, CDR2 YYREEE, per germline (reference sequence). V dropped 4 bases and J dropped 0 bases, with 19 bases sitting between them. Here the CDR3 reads CASSPEPRTAVNTEAFF. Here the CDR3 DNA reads TGTGCCAGCAGCCCTGAACCACGGACGGCAGTGAACACTGAAGCTTTCTTT.

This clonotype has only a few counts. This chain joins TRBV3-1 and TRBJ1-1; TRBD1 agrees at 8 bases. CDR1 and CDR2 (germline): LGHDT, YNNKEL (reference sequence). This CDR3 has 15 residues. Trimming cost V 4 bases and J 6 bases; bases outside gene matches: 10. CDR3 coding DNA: TGTGCCAGCAGCCCTCTGGACAGGGCACGCCCTGAAGCTTTCTTT. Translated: CASSPLDRARPEAFF.

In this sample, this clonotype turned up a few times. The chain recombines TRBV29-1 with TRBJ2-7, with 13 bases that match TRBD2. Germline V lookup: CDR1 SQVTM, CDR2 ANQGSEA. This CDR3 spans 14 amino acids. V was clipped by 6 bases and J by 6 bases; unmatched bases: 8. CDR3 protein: CSVAQGLAGLEQYF. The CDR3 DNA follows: TGCAGCGTCGCCCAGGGACTAGCGGGACTCGAGCAGTACTTC.

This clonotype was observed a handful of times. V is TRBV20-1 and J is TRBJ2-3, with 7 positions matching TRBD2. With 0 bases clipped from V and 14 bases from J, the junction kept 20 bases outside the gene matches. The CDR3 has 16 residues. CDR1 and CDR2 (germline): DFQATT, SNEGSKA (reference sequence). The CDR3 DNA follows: TGCAGTGCTAGAGATAACCAGCGGGACCACCCAGGATACGCGTATTTT. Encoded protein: CSARDNQRDHPGYAYF.